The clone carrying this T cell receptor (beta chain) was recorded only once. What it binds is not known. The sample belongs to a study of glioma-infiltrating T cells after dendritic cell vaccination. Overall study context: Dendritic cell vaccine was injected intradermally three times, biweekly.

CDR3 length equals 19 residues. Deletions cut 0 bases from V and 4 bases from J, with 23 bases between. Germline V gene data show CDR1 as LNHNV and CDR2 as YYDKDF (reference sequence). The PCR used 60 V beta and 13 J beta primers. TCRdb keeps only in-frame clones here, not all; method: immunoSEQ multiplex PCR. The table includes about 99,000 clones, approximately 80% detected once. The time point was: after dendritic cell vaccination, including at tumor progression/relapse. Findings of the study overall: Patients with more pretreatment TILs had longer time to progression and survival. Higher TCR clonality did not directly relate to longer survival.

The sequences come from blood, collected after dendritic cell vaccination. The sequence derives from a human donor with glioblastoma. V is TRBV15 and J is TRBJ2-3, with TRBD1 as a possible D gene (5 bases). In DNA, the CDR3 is TGTGCCACCAGCAGAGATCTGATAGGGGATAGGGCTGGATCAGATACGCAGTATTTT. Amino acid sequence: CATSRDLIGDRAGSDTQYF.